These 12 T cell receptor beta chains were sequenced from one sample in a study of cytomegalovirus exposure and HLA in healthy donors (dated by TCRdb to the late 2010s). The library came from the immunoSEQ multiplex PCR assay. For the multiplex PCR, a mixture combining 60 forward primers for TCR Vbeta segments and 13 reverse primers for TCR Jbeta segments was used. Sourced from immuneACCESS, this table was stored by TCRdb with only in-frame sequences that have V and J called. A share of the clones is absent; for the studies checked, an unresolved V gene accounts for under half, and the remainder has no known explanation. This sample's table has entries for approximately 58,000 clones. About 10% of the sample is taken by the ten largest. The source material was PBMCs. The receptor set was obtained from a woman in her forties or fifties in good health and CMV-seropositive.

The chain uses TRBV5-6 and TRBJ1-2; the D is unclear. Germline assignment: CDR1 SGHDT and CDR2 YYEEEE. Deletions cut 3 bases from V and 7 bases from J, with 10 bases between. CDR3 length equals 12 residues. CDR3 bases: TGTGCCAGCAGCTCCCAACCAGGTGGCTACACCTTC. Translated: CASSSQPGGYTF.

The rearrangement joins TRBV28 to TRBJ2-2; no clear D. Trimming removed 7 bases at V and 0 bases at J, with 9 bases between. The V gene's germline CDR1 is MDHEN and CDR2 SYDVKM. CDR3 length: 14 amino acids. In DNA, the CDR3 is TGTGCCAGCACAGCGAACACGAACACCGGGGAGCTGTTTTTT. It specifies CASTANTNTGELFF. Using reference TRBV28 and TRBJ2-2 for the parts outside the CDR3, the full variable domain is DVKVTQSSRYLVKRTGEKVFLECVQDMDHENMFWYRQDPGLGLRLIYFSYDVKMKEKGDIPEGYSVSREKKERFSLILESASTNQTSMYLCASTANTNTGELFFGEGSRLTVL.

CDR3: CASSQDRNTEAFF. CDR3 DNA: TGTGCCAGCAGTCAGGACAGGAACACTGAAGCTTTCTTT. This chain links TRBV6-6 with TRBJ1-1; D is perhaps TRBD1 (6 bases). Trimming took off 5 bases at V and 1 base at J, with 8 bases between the two ends. CDR3 size: 13 residues. The germline gives CDR1 MNHNY, CDR2 SVGAGI (reference sequence).

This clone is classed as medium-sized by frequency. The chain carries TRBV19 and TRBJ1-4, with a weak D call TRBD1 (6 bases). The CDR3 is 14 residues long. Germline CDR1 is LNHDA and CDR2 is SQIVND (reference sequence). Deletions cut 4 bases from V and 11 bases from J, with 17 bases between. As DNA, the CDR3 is TGTGCCAGTAGTAACTATAACAGGGCGGGCAAACTGTTTTTT. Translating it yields CASSNYNRAGKLFF.

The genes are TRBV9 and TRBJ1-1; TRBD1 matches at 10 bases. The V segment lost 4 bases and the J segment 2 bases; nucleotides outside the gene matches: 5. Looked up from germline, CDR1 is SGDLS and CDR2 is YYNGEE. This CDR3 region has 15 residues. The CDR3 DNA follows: TGTGCCAGCAGCCCGCGACAGGGGGCCAACACTGAAGCTTTCTTT. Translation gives CASSPRQGANTEAFF.

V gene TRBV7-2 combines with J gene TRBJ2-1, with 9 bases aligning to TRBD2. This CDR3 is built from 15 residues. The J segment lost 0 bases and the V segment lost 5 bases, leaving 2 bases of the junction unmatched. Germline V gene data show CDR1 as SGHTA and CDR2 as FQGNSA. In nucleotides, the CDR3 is TGTGCCAGCAGCAGGACTAGCGACTCCTACAATGAGCAGTTCTTC. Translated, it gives CASSRTSDSYNEQFF.

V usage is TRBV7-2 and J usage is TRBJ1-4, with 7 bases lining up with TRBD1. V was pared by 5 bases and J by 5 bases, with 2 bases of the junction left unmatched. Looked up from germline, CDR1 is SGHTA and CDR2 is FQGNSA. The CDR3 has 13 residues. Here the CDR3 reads CASSRDRNEKLFF. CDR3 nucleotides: TGTGCCAGCAGCCGGGACAGAAATGAAAAACTGTTTTTT. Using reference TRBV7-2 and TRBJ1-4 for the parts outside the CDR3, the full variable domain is GAGVSQSPSNKVTEKGKDVELRCDPISGHTALYWYRQSLGQGLEFLIYFQGNSAPDKSGLPSDRFSAERTGGSVSTLTIQRTQQEDSAVYLCASSRDRNEKLFFGSGTQLSVL.

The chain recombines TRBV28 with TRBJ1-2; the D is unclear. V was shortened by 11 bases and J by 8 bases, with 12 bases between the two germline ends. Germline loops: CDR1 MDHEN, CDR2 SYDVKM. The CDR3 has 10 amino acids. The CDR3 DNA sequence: TGTGCCTCCGGGTCTGTCGGCTACACCTTC. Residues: CASGSVGYTF.

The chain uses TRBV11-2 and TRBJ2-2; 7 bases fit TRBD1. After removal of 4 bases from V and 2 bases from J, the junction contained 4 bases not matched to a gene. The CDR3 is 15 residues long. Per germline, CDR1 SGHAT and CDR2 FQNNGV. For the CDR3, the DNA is TGTGCCAGCAGCTCACAGGGGTCTAACACCGGGGAGCTGTTTTTT. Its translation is CASSSQGSNTGELFF. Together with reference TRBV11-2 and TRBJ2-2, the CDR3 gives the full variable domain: EAGVAQSPRYKIIEKRQSVAFWCNPISGHATLYWYQQILGQGPKLLIQFQNNGVVDDSQLPKDRFSAERLKGVDSTLKIQPAKLEDSAVYLCASSSQGSNTGELFFGEGSRLTVL.

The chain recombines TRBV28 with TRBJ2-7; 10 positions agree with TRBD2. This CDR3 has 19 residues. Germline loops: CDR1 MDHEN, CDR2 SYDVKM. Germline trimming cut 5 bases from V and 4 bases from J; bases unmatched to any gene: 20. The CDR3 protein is CASSTWGPGLAGERYEQYF. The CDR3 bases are TGTGCCAGCAGTACGTGGGGGCCGGGGCTAGCGGGAGAAAGGTACGAGCAGTACTTC.

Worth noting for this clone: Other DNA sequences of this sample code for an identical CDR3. CDR3 in amino acids: CASSLQGGGYTF. CDR3 DNA sequence: TGTGCCAGCAGCTTACAGGGGGGTGGCTACACCTTC. This chain uses TRBV7-9 with TRBJ1-2; TRBD1 matches at 7 bases. With 2 bases clipped from V and 7 bases from J, the junction kept 1 base outside the gene matches. The CDR3 covers 12 residues. The germline V gene has CDR1 SEHNR and CDR2 FQNEAQ (reference sequence).

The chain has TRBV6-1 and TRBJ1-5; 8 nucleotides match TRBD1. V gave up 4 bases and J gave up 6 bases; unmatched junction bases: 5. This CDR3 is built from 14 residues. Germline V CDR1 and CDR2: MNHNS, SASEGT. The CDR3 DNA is TGTGCCAGCAGTGTTGGACAGGGAAGTCAGCCCCAGCATTTT. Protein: CASSVGQGSQPQHF.